These 16 T cell receptor beta chains share one sample of origin, sequenced in a study of blood T cells in healthy people across ages. Alongside a J-beta primer mix, a sample-barcoded 5' primer served in a second PCR lasting roughly 6 to 11 cycles. From the 5' RACE reads, TCRdb called clonotypes with MiXCR, one entry per CDR3 protein. The sample has about a million distinct CDR3 sequences, roughly 50% seen once; the top ten hold about an eighth. Sequenced: blood. Receptors were obtained from a man younger than 40 in good health.

This clonotype was detected a few times. At one end, the junction sequence differs from germline, possibly due to a read error. This chain uses TRBV4-1 with TRBJ2-7; 11 nucleotides agree with TRBD2. Germline CDR1 is MGHRA and CDR2 is YSYEKL. This CDR3 region has 16 residues. In nucleotides, the CDR3 is TGCGCCAGCAGCTCGGCTAGCGGGGGGACCTCCCACGAGCAGTACTTC. Translating it yields CASSSASGGTSHEQYF.

This chain joins TRBV14 and TRBJ1-2; possibly TRBD1 for D (5 bases). The germline V gene encodes CDR1 SGHDN and CDR2 FVKESK. The CDR3 covers 14 residues. Trimming cost V 1 base and J 8 bases, with 14 bases left between them. CDR3 residues: CASSQVRRQGGYTF. Written as DNA, the CDR3 is TGTGCCAGCAGCCAAGTCCGTCGCCAGGGAGGCTACACCTTC.

This clonotype has a count of ten or more. This chain links TRBV5-1 with TRBJ2-6; no clear D gene. Germline V lookup: CDR1 SGHRS, CDR2 YFSETQ. The CDR3 length is 18 residues. Trimming took off 1 base at V and 0 bases at J, with 14 bases between the two ends. CDR3 residues: CASSLMGSVASGANVLTF. The CDR3 nucleotides are TGCGCCAGCAGCTTGATGGGCAGCGTTGCCTCTGGGGCCAACGTCCTGACTTTC.

The sample holds a few counts of this clonotype. The V gene is TRBV29-1, the J gene TRBJ2-1, with 7 bases that match TRBD1. There are 13 residues in the CDR3. Germline V CDR1 and CDR2: SQVTM, ANQGSEA. J lost 4 bases, V lost 6 bases, and 6 bases had no gene match. CDR3 amino acids: CSVIPTGYNEQFF. Written as DNA, the CDR3 is TGCAGCGTAATCCCGACAGGGTACAATGAGCAGTTCTTC.

This clonotype was observed a single time. The chain uses TRBV28 and TRBJ2-7; D may be TRBD1 or TRBD2 (5 bases each). This CDR3 is built from 17 residues. Germline CDR1 and CDR2: MDHEN and SYDVKM. Trimming stripped 3 bases from V and 1 base from J, with 19 bases between. CDR3 in amino acids: CASSLPPRDGFSYEQYF. CDR3 coding DNA: TGTGCCAGCAGTTTGCCTCCCCGGGACGGATTTTCCTACGAGCAGTACTTC.

The V call is TRBV4-2, the J call TRBJ2-7; no firm D call. This CDR3 comprises 13 residues. The V end lost 3 bases, the J end lost 5 bases, and 11 bases lay between the germline ends. Germline CDR1 is LGHNA and CDR2 is YNFKEQ. The CDR3 loop is CASSHEQSDEQYF. As DNA, the CDR3 is TGTGCCAGCAGCCATGAACAGTCGGACGAGCAGTACTTC.

J is TRBJ2-3 and V is TRBV4-2, with D maybe TRBD2 (7 bases). From germline, CDR1 is LGHNA and CDR2 YNFKEQ. V dropped 0 bases and J dropped 4 bases, with 14 bases sitting between them. The CDR3 has 16 residues. The CDR3 region has the DNA TGTGCCAGCAGCCAAGAACAGAGGGGGGGGGCAGATACGCAGTATTTT. Translation: CASSQEQRGGADTQYF.

V gene TRBV12-3 or TRBV12-4 combines with J gene TRBJ2-6; no firm D call. V was clipped by 4 bases and J by 2 bases, with 9 bases between them. This CDR3 spans 15 amino acids. CDR3 amino acids: CASSSADTGANVLTF. DNA of the CDR3: TGTGCCAGCAGTTCGGCGGATACTGGGGCCAACGTCCTGACTTTC.

The gene calls are TRBV20-1 and TRBJ2-7, with TRBD2 matching 13 bases. V lost 6 bases, J lost 2 bases, and 1 base stayed unmatched. The CDR3 spans 13 residues. Looked up from germline, CDR1 is DFQATT and CDR2 is SNEGSKA (reference sequence). The CDR3 sequence: CSAGLAGAYEQYF. CDR3 DNA sequence: TGCAGTGCCGGACTAGCGGGGGCCTACGAGCAGTACTTC.

The V gene is TRBV27, the J gene TRBJ1-1; tentative D call: TRBD1 (6 bases). Germline-derived CDR1 and CDR2 are MNHEY and SMNVEV (reference sequence). Trimming took off 3 bases at V and 1 base at J, with 9 bases between the two ends. This CDR3 region has 14 residues. The CDR3 region has the DNA TGTGCCAGCAGTTTGGACAGACAGAACACTGAAGCTTTCTTT. This encodes CASSLDRQNTEAFF.

The CDR3 DNA reads as TGTGCCAGCAGCTTTCCGGGGGGCTCCTACAATGAGCAGTTCTTC. Translated: CASSFPGGSYNEQFF. The chain joins TRBV7-9 to TRBJ2-1, with TRBD2 matching 7 bases. Per germline, CDR1 SEHNR and CDR2 FQNEAQ (reference sequence). The CDR3 length is 15 residues. With 3 bases clipped from V and 0 bases from J, the junction kept 2 bases outside the gene matches.

The rearrangement uses TRBV12-3 or TRBV12-4 and TRBJ2-5; tentatively, D is TRBD1 or TRBD2 (5 bases each). Gene TRBJ2-7 matches the end of the DNA better, so the J call may be wrong. The CDR3 is 15 amino acids. The CDR3 here is CASSFEGMGTYEQYF. CDR3 DNA sequence: TGTGCCAGCAGTTTCGAGGGGATGGGCACCTACGAGCAGTACTTC.

This sequence joins TRBV28 and TRBJ2-1; D is uncertain. Germline V CDR1 and CDR2: MDHEN, SYDVKM. This CDR3 is 16 amino acids long. V was trimmed by 2 bases and J by 0 bases, leaving 11 bases between them. The CDR3 sequence is CASSLPQESSYNEQFF. CDR3 DNA: TGTGCCAGCAGTTTACCCCAGGAAAGCTCCTACAATGAGCAGTTCTTC.

This clonotype showed up just a few times. The chain employs TRBV9 and TRBJ1-5; D uncertain. V gave up 6 bases and J gave up 2 bases, with 3 bases separating them. This CDR3 spans 11 amino acids. Germline V lookup: CDR1 SGDLS, CDR2 YYNGEE. In nucleotides, the CDR3 is TGTGCCAGCACCCGCAATCAGCCCCAGCATTTT. This gives the protein CASTRNQPQHF.

This clonotype was detected a few times. The chain is built from TRBV4-3 and TRBJ1-6; D remains unclear. Trimming removed 0 bases from V and 9 bases from J, with 12 bases in between. The CDR3 has 15 amino acids. The V gene's germline CDR1 is LGHNA and CDR2 YSLEER. DNA for the CDR3: TGCGCCAGCAGCCAAGATCGGTCGAGTATTTCACCCCTCCACTTT. Protein sequence: CASSQDRSSISPLHF.

The sample holds many counts of this clonotype. V usage is TRBV9 and J usage is TRBJ2-3; tentatively, D is TRBD1 (6 bases). CDR3 length: 15 residues. The germline V and J ends were trimmed by 4 bases and 2 bases, with 14 bases remaining between them. Germline V gene lookup returns CDR1 SGDLS and CDR2 YYNGEE. In DNA form, the CDR3 reads TGTGCCAGCAGCCCCCAGGGGCAGAACACAGATACGCAGTATTTT. Amino acids: CASSPQGQNTDTQYF.